This T cell receptor (beta chain) appears in the sequencing data of a study of preoperative IRX-2 immunotherapy in early breast cancer (dated by TCRdb to about 2019). Library generation was performed with the immunoSEQ multiplex PCR assay. The source is immuneACCESS, and TCRdb retained only in-frame sequences with V and J called. Part of the clones is not carried over; for the studies checked, unresolved V genes explain less than half of this, and the remainder is unexplained. Counted in this sample were more than 20,000 clones; approximately 77% of them appeared once. The ten largest account for 6% to 7.5% of the sample. Turning to this clone: The clone's antigen remains unknown. No base qualities exist here, and no much larger clone lies one base off it.

Taken with the paper, the label for treatment or condition translates to: preoperative locoregional IRX-2 cytokine immunotherapy. The samples were obtained from a phase Ib study that tested preoperative, locoregional IRX-2 cytokine immunotherapy designed to prime immune responses. The donors were early-stage breast cancer patients who were given IRX-2 prior to surgery. The CDR3 measures 14 amino acids from cysteine to phenylalanine. Kept here is only the CDR3 DNA, which spans 42 bases and is read in frame from base 1. From a lookup of the germline V gene, CDR1 and CDR2 are SGDLS and YYNGEE. At the junction V is shortened by 5 bases and J by 4 bases, with 15 bases in between.

The sequences come from lymph node tissue, collected after IRX-2 immunotherapy. The sequence came from a human donor with breast cancer. The chain couples TRBV9 to TRBJ1-2; TRBD1 is perhaps the D gene, given 5 matching bases. The CDR3 here reads CASRGRQSAYGYTF. The nucleotide sequence reads TGTGCCAGCAGAGGTAGACAGTCCGCCTATGGCTACACCTTC.